This T cell receptor (beta chain) was identified in a study of patients and donors after allogeneic stem cell transplantation. The V end lost 5 bases, the J end lost 11 bases, and 18 bases lay between the germline ends. CDR3 length: 14 residues. The germline V gene encodes CDR1 MGHRA and CDR2 YSYEKL. TCRdb re-analysed the RT-PCR reads in MiXCR, keeping a single row per CDR3 protein. The repertoire includes approximately 430,000 distinct CDR3 sequences, 16% of them detected once, and roughly 7% sits in the top ten. In this sample, this clonotype turned up a few times. The sequenced sample consisted of blood, either unsorted or a sorted T cell fraction (not recorded which). The sequence was obtained from a human donor who was either an allogeneic HSCT recipient or a stem cell or donor lymphocyte infusion donor (not recorded which). It is not recorded whose cells these are; they may come from a transplant donor. The rearrangement links TRBV4-1 to TRBJ1-4; D might be TRBD1 (5 bases). CDR3: CASSSKGWGWKLFF. CDR3 DNA sequence: TGCGCCAGCAGCTCCAAGGGGTGGGGCTGGAAACTGTTTTTT.